These T cell receptor beta chains were read from a single sample in a study of CD8 T cells in Susac syndrome. TCRdb fed the immunoSEQ multiplex PCR reads into MiXCR, producing one record per CDR3 protein. The sample yields under 200,000 distinct CDR3 sequences, 90% to 95% seen once. Sequencing was carried out using CD4+ T cells from PBMCs. The receptors stem from a human donor with Susac syndrome. Each CDR3 is given with its conserved first and last residue. Fields, in order: D gene, V gene, clone size, J gene, CDR3 DNA, CDR3 protein. The D gene is left open where the match is weak. Size is stated for part of the rows, as once, few or many counts, or as a class when the clone is expanded.

d_gene: TRBD1
v_gene: TRBV12-3/TRBV12-4
abundance: -
j_gene: TRBJ1-2
CDR3nt: TGTGCCAGCAGTCCGACGACAGGGGGCGGCGGCTACACCTTC
CDR3aa: CASSPTTGGGGYTF

d_gene: TRBD1
v_gene: TRBV29-1
abundance: -
j_gene: TRBJ2-5
CDR3nt: TGCAGCGGCCGGGACAGGGGGGGCGAGACCCAGTACTTC
CDR3aa: CSGRDRGGETQYF

d_gene: -
v_gene: TRBV2
abundance: -
j_gene: TRBJ2-7
CDR3nt: TGTGCCAGCAATATGCCCGGAGGAGCCTACGAGCAGTACTTC
CDR3aa: CASNMPGGAYEQYF

d_gene: TRBD1
v_gene: TRBV20-1
abundance: -
j_gene: TRBJ1-3
CDR3nt: TGCAGTGCTAGGACTCCACAGGGGGCAGGAAACACCATATATTTT
CDR3aa: CSARTPQGAGNTIYF

d_gene: -
v_gene: TRBV7-2
abundance: -
j_gene: TRBJ1-6
CDR3nt: TGTGCCAGCGGCCGGGACCAAAATTCACCCCTCCACTTT
CDR3aa: CASGRDQNSPLHF

d_gene: -
v_gene: TRBV29-1
abundance: -
j_gene: TRBJ2-7
CDR3nt: TGCAGCGTTGGGCCGGACGGATACGAGCAGTACTTC
CDR3aa: CSVGPDGYEQYF

d_gene: -
v_gene: TRBV20-1
abundance: -
j_gene: TRBJ2-3
CDR3nt: TGCAGTGCTAGAGTCCCTACTAGTGCGGCGCAGTATTTT
CDR3aa: CSARVPTSAAQYF

d_gene: TRBD1
v_gene: TRBV19
abundance: -
j_gene: TRBJ1-5
CDR3nt: TGTGCCAGTAGTAAGGGACAGGGCAATCAGCCCCAGCATTTT
CDR3aa: CASSKGQGNQPQHF

d_gene: TRBD1
v_gene: TRBV20-1
abundance: -
j_gene: TRBJ1-4
CDR3nt: TGCAGTGCCGCGGGACAGGGGGAGGGAAAACTGTTTTTT
CDR3aa: CSAAGQGEGKLFF

d_gene: -
v_gene: TRBV14
abundance: -
j_gene: TRBJ1-2
CDR3nt: TGTGCCAGCAGCGACCACGGGTTCCGACCCGGGGGCTACACCTTC
CDR3aa: CASSDHGFRPGGYTF

d_gene: TRBD2
v_gene: TRBV7-9
abundance: -
j_gene: TRBJ2-4
CDR3nt: TGTGCCAGCAGCTTAGGACTAGCGGGGGCCGGGGGAAACATTCAGTACTTC
CDR3aa: CASSLGLAGAGGNIQYF

d_gene: -
v_gene: TRBV20-1
abundance: -
j_gene: TRBJ1-2
CDR3nt: TGCAGTGCTAGAGAAATATTAAAAGCTAACTATGGCTACACCTTC
CDR3aa: CSAREILKANYGYTF

d_gene: -
v_gene: TRBV11-2
abundance: -
j_gene: TRBJ2-7
CDR3nt: TGTGCCAGCAGCTCCGACGTCGGGTCGGGCTACGAGCAGTACTTC
CDR3aa: CASSSDVGSGYEQYF

d_gene: -
v_gene: TRBV7-2
abundance: -
j_gene: TRBJ2-2
CDR3nt: TGTGCCAGCAGCTTACAGGCAGGGGGGTTCGCGAACACCGGGGAGCTGTTTTTT
CDR3aa: CASSLQAGGFANTGELFF

d_gene: TRBD1
v_gene: TRBV18
abundance: once
j_gene: TRBJ2-7
CDR3nt: TGTGCCAGCTCACCTACAAGACAGGGAGTGTCCTACGAGCAGTACTTC
CDR3aa: CASSPTRQGVSYEQYF

d_gene: TRBD1
v_gene: TRBV30
abundance: -
j_gene: TRBJ2-1
CDR3nt: TGTGCCTGGAAAGGACAGGGGAGCTACAATGAGCAGTTCTTC
CDR3aa: CAWKGQGSYNEQFF

d_gene: -
v_gene: TRBV11-2
abundance: -
j_gene: TRBJ2-3
CDR3nt: TGTGCCAGCACCCTGGCGCAGCCTCCAGATACGCAGTATTTT
CDR3aa: CASTLAQPPDTQYF

d_gene: -
v_gene: TRBV15
abundance: -
j_gene: TRBJ2-2
CDR3nt: TGTGCCACCAGCGCACAGGGTACCGGCGGGGAGCTGTTTTTT
CDR3aa: CATSAQGTGGELFF

d_gene: TRBD1
v_gene: TRBV29-1
abundance: once
j_gene: TRBJ2-1
CDR3nt: TGCAGCGTCCAAGCCCTTGGGACAGGAGATTACAATGAGCAGTTCTTC
CDR3aa: CSVQALGTGDYNEQFF

d_gene: TRBD2
v_gene: TRBV6-5
abundance: once
j_gene: TRBJ2-3
CDR3nt: TGTGCCAGCAATCTAGCGGGAGTACCAGATACGCAGTATTTT
CDR3aa: CASNLAGVPDTQYF

d_gene: TRBD1
v_gene: TRBV20-1
abundance: -
j_gene: TRBJ1-2
CDR3nt: TGCAGTGCTCTGACAGGGCGCTATGGCTACACCTTC
CDR3aa: CSALTGRYGYTF

d_gene: TRBD2
v_gene: TRBV9
abundance: -
j_gene: TRBJ2-3
CDR3nt: TGTGCCAGCAGAGCGGGGGCGCTAAGCACAGATACGCAGTATTTT
CDR3aa: CASRAGALSTDTQYF

d_gene: -
v_gene: TRBV20-1
abundance: -
j_gene: TRBJ2-4
CDR3nt: TGCAGTGCCGACAAAAACATTCAGTACTTC
CDR3aa: CSADKNIQYF